The 18 T cell receptor beta chains reported below all come from one sample, sequenced in a study of blood T cell repertoires in COVID-19. Produced via immunoSEQ multiplex PCR; TCRdb's table is partial and in-frame only. Found here are approximately 56,000 clones, around 80% of them singletons; the top ten hold approximately 13%. The material sequenced was peripheral blood. Receptors originate from a woman aged 80 or over with acute or convalescent COVID-19.

The chain recombines TRBV5-4 with TRBJ1-1; possible D gene TRBD1, 5 bases. The V and J ends lost 0 bases and 1 base respectively, with 10 bases between them. CDR1 and CDR2 (germline): SGHNT, YYREEE (reference sequence). This CDR3 contains 15 residues. The CDR3, as DNA: TGTGCCAGCAGCTTGGCAGGGCCTACGAACACTGAAGCTTTCTTT. This gives the protein CASSLAGPTNTEAFF.

This clone was counted only a few times. The J gene is TRBJ1-6, the V gene TRBV19; a weak D match, TRBD1 (5 bases). This CDR3 comprises 19 residues. V was cut by 1 base and J by 5 bases, with 21 bases left in between. Looked up from germline, CDR1 is LNHDA and CDR2 is SQIVND (reference sequence). The CDR3 nucleotides read TGTGCCAGTAGTATAGGTGTCAGACAGAAGATTCAAGATAATTCACCCCTCCACTTT. It yields the protein CASSIGVRQKIQDNSPLHF.

The CDR3 protein is CASSRTGDVSYNSPLHF. The CDR3 coding sequence is TGTGCCAGCAGCAGGACAGGGGATGTTTCCTATAATTCACCCCTCCACTTT. The chain recombines TRBV9 with TRBJ1-6, with 9 bases identical to TRBD1. The germline gives CDR1 SGDLS, CDR2 YYNGEE. This CDR3 comprises 17 residues. V trimming: 4 bases; J trimming: 1 base; junction bases outside the gene matches: 6.

The chain recombines TRBV10-1 with TRBJ1-5; the D is unclear. The CDR3 is 16 residues long. The V gene lost 8 bases and the J gene lost 5 bases, with 22 bases spanning the gap. The V gene's germline CDR1 is WNHNN and CDR2 SYGVQD (reference sequence). This CDR3 is CASSDGQAAYYQPQHF. The DNA for the CDR3 is TGCGCCAGCTCCGATGGGCAGGCTGCCTATTATCAGCCCCAGCATTTT.

The chain is built from TRBV5-4 and TRBJ1-2; D might be TRBD1 (5 bases). The CDR3 is 13 residues long. CDR1 is SGHNT, CDR2 YYREEE, per germline (reference sequence). The germline V and J ends were trimmed by 2 bases and 8 bases, with 13 bases remaining between them. CDR3 residues: CASSFTQEKGYTF. The DNA of the CDR3 is TGTGCCAGCAGCTTTACACAGGAGAAGGGCTACACCTTC.

A few counts support this clone. The chain combines TRBV19 with TRBJ1-6, with D hard to call. Germline-derived CDR1 and CDR2 are LNHDA and SQIVND (reference sequence). The V gene lost 9 bases and the J gene lost 7 bases, with 16 bases spanning the gap. The CDR3 runs 14 residues. The CDR3 here is CASGVGNWNSPLHF. The CDR3 coding sequence is TGTGCCAGCGGGGTGGGTAACTGGAATTCACCCCTCCACTTT.

This rearrangement joins TRBV13 to TRBJ1-2, with TRBD1 as a possible D gene (5 bases). CDR1 is PRHDT and CDR2 is FYEKMQ in the germline V gene (reference sequence). Trimming cost V 5 bases and J 4 bases, with 11 bases left between them. The CDR3 is made up of 13 amino acids. In DNA form, the CDR3 reads TGTGCCAGCAGCGGGACTGAATTCTATGGCTACACCTTC. Amino acids: CASSGTEFYGYTF.

The J gene is TRBJ1-1, the V gene TRBV7-9; D remains ambiguous. The V end lost 3 bases, the J end lost 1 base, and 9 bases lay between the germline ends. Germline values: CDR1 SEHNR, CDR2 FQNEAQ (reference sequence). CDR3 length equals 14 residues. DNA of the CDR3: TGTGCCAGCAGCTTGCAGCAGGCGAACACTGAAGCTTTCTTT. Its translation is CASSLQQANTEAFF.

The rearrangement links TRBV11-1 to TRBJ1-3, with D possibly matching TRBD1 (6 bases). Germline assignment: CDR1 SGHAT and CDR2 FQDESV (reference sequence). The V gene lost 3 bases and the J gene lost 0 bases, with 9 bases spanning the gap. The CDR3 length is 15 residues. This CDR3 reads CASSFGQNSGNTIYF. The CDR3 DNA reads TGTGCCAGCAGCTTCGGACAGAACTCTGGAAACACCATATATTTT.

The chain carries TRBV2 and TRBJ2-3; D call uncertain. CDR1 and CDR2 (germline): SNHLY, FYNNEI. The CDR3 length is 15 residues. The germline V and J ends were trimmed by 2 bases and 0 bases, with 9 bases remaining between them. The CDR3: CASSERVLSTDTQYF. CDR3 coding DNA: TGTGCCAGCAGTGAACGGGTCCTTAGCACAGATACGCAGTATTTT.

The chain carries TRBV7-9 and TRBJ1-2, with 8 bases that match TRBD1. The length of the CDR3 is 15 residues. The V gene end was trimmed by 5 bases and the J gene end by 3 bases; junction bases not matched to a gene: 8. The germline CDR1 and CDR2 sequences are SEHNR and FQNEAQ (reference sequence). The CDR3 DNA sequence: TGTGCCAGCAGCAGGACAGGGCAGGATTACTATGGCTACACCTTC. Protein product: CASSRTGQDYYGYTF.

The V call is TRBV6-5, the J call TRBJ2-3; 9 bases match TRBD2. Germline V gene sequence: CDR1 MNHEY, CDR2 SVGAGI. This CDR3 region has 15 residues. The ends lost 5 bases at V and 6 bases at J; junction bases unmatched: 9. CDR3 nucleotides: TGTGCCAGCAGTCGACTAGCGGCAGGGCGGGATACGCAGTATTTT. It yields the protein CASSRLAAGRDTQYF.

This clone was picked up a small number of times. This chain uses TRBV6-1 with TRBJ1-5, with 7 bases fitting TRBD1. Trimming at V came to 2 bases and at J to 16 bases, leaving 8 bases not matched to a gene. Germline V gene data show CDR1 as MNHNS and CDR2 as SASEGT. The CDR3 has 12 residues. In nucleotides, the CDR3 is TGTGCCAGCAGTGAATCTATAGGACAGGCCCATTTT. This encodes CASSESIGQAHF.

This sequence joins TRBV5-6 and TRBJ1-1; 10 nucleotides agree with TRBD1. J lost 1 base, V lost 4 bases, and 4 bases had no gene match. The CDR3 loop spans 15 amino acids. CDR1 is SGHDT, CDR2 YYEEEE, per germline. CDR3 sequence: CASSARDRGNTEAFF. CDR3 coding DNA: TGTGCCAGCAGCGCCCGGGACAGGGGGAACACTGAAGCTTTCTTT.

The chain joins TRBV12-3 or TRBV12-4 to TRBJ1-2; no definite D call. Trimming took off 6 bases at V and 8 bases at J, with 13 bases between the two ends. The length of the CDR3 is 12 residues. The DNA of the CDR3 is TGTGCCAGCAGCCCCTCCTTGCGGGGCTACACCTTC. This sequence encodes CASSPSLRGYTF.

This clone appeared a few times. The V and J genes are TRBV2 and TRBJ2-7; the match to TRBD1 covers 12 bases. CDR1 and CDR2 (germline): SNHLY, FYNNEI. The CDR3 loop spans 16 amino acids. The trim removed 5 bases at V and 6 bases at J, leaving 11 bases unmatched. The CDR3 sequence is CASSSGAGQGAGEQYF. Here the CDR3 DNA reads TGTGCCAGCAGTTCTGGTGCGGGACAGGGGGCGGGCGAGCAGTACTTC.

This chain joins TRBV7-9 and TRBJ1-6; 9 positions match TRBD1. CDR1 is SEHNR, CDR2 FQNEAQ, per germline (reference sequence). The length of the CDR3 is 17 residues. The J segment lost 0 bases and the V segment lost 5 bases, leaving 5 bases of the junction unmatched. The CDR3 is CASSATGGNSYNSPLHF. Written as DNA, the CDR3 is TGTGCCAGCAGCGCTACAGGGGGCAACTCCTATAATTCACCCCTCCACTTT.

This chain's CDR3 is CASSLVNRDRLNTIYF. CDR3 coding DNA: TGTGCCAGCAGCTTAGTTAACCGGGACAGACTGAACACCATATATTTT. The chain carries TRBV7-6 and TRBJ1-3, with 7 nucleotides matching TRBD1. From germline, CDR1 is SGHVS and CDR2 FNYEAQ. V lost 1 base and J lost 7; bases outside the gene matches: 10. The CDR3 extends over 16 amino acids.